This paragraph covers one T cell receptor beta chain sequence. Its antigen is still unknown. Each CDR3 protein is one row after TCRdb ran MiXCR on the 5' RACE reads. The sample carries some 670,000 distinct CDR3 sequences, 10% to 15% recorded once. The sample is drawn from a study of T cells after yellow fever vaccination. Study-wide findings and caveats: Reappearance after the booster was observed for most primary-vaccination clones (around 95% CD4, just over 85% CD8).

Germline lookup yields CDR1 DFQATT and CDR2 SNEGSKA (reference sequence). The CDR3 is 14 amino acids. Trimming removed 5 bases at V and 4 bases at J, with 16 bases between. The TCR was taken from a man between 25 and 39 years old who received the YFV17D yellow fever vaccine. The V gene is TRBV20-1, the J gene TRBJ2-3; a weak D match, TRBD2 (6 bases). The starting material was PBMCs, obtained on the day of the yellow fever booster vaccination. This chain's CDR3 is CSAPQMVAADTQYF. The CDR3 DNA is TGCAGTGCTCCCCAAATGGTAGCGGCAGATACGCAGTATTTT.